These 25 T cell receptor beta chains were sequenced from one sample in a study of CD8+ T cells in alopecia areata. Sequencing templates came from extracted RNA that was reverse transcribed into cDNA. Sequencing used immunoSEQ multiplex PCR; TCRdb keeps in-frame clones, though not all of them. In the table there are hundreds of thousands of clones, roughly 69% of which are singletons. Sequenced here: CD4+ T cells sorted from blood, sampled at week 0. The receptors shown here come from a human donor with alopecia areata.

The chain employs TRBV30 and TRBJ1-1; D remains ambiguous. V was cut by 5 bases and J by 0 bases, with 10 bases left in between. The CDR3 extends over 13 amino acids. CDR1 is GTSNPN, CDR2 SVGIG, per germline (reference sequence). The CDR3 nucleotides are TGTGCCTGGGGTCACAACCTGAACACTGAAGCTTTCTTT. Its translation is CAWGHNLNTEAFF.

This chain uses TRBV7-2 with TRBJ1-2; no clear D. This CDR3 comprises 13 residues. Germline lookup yields CDR1 SGHTA and CDR2 FQGNSA. V was cut by 1 base and J by 2 bases, with 5 bases left in between. CDR3 DNA: TGTGCCAGCAGCTTAGACCTGAACTATGGCTACACCTTC. It codes for CASSLDLNYGYTF.

The chain combines TRBV7-8 with TRBJ1-4, with D uncertain. The ends were cut back, 2 bases at V and 0 bases at J, with 10 bases in the middle. Germline V gives CDR1 SGHVS, CDR2 FQNEAQ. The CDR3 is made up of 16 amino acids. CDR3 sequence: CASSLSSGATNEKLFF. The CDR3 DNA reads as TGTGCCAGCAGCTTATCTTCAGGAGCAACTAATGAAAAACTGTTTTTT.

The rearrangement joins TRBV18 to TRBJ1-1; no clear D. CDR3 length: 12 amino acids. Germline loops: CDR1 KGHSH, CDR2 LQKENI. V was cut by 3 bases and J by 4 bases, with 6 bases left in between. The CDR3 spells CASSPTSTEAFF. The CDR3 region has the DNA TGTGCCAGCTCACCGACGAGCACTGAAGCTTTCTTT.

The V gene is TRBV2, the J gene TRBJ2-6; D perhaps matches TRBD2 (7 bases). CDR3 length equals 17 residues. V was pared by 6 bases and J by 2 bases, with 17 bases between. Germline V gene sequence: CDR1 SNHLY, CDR2 FYNNEI. The chain's CDR3 is CASSGSGGAPGANVLTF. The CDR3 region has the DNA TGTGCCAGCAGCGGCTCGGGGGGCGCCCCTGGGGCCAACGTCCTGACTTTC.

The gene calls are TRBV29-1 and TRBJ1-2; the match to TRBD1 covers 7 bases. This CDR3 is 13 amino acids long. Per germline, CDR1 SQVTM and CDR2 ANQGSEA. V gave up 7 bases and J gave up 0 bases; unmatched junction bases: 5. The chain's CDR3 is CSDFGQANYGYTF. The CDR3 DNA is TGCAGCGATTTCGGACAGGCTAACTATGGCTACACCTTC.

This clone is a singleton in its sample. The rearrangement joins TRBV20-1 to TRBJ2-5; D not resolved. This CDR3 has 11 amino acids. Trimming shortened V by 6 bases and J by 1 base, and 6 bases separated the two germline ends. Germline V gives CDR1 DFQATT, CDR2 SNEGSKA (reference sequence). The DNA for the CDR3 is TGCAGTGCCTGGGGCCAAGAGACCCAGTACTTC. It codes for CSAWGQETQYF.

The J gene is TRBJ1-4, the V gene TRBV29-1; no clear D. The CDR3 contains 13 residues. The germline CDR1 and CDR2 sequences are SQVTM and ANQGSEA. The V end was cut by 3 bases, the J end by 4 bases, with 9 bases between. The DNA for the CDR3 is TGCAGCGTTGAGGTAACCAGTAATGAAAAACTGTTTTTT. Residues: CSVEVTSNEKLFF.

The CDR3 DNA follows: TGCGCCAGCAGCTTGGCCGAGTTTCGCACAGATACGCAGTATTTT. Protein sequence: CASSLAEFRTDTQYF. V usage is TRBV5-1 and J usage is TRBJ2-3; D uncertain. The CDR3 spans 15 residues. Trimming stripped 0 bases from V and 1 base from J, with 9 bases between. In germline, CDR1 is SGHRS, CDR2 YFSETQ.

By its share, this clone is medium-sized. This sequence joins TRBV11-2 and TRBJ1-1; 7 bases align to TRBD1. Trimming removed 6 bases from V and 3 bases from J; junction bases left unmatched: 4. The CDR3 sequence is 13 residues long. The germline CDR1 and CDR2 sequences are SGHAT and FQNNGV. This chain's CDR3 is CASRDRTDTEAFF. Written as DNA, the CDR3 is TGTGCCAGCAGGGACAGGACTGACACTGAAGCTTTCTTT.

The gene calls are TRBV25-1 and TRBJ2-5; TRBD1 aligns across 7 bases. V shed 9 bases, J shed 7 bases, and the junction held 14 bases outside the gene matches. The germline V gene encodes CDR1 MGHDK and CDR2 SYGVNS. The CDR3 totals 14 residues. CDR3: CASRDDRALGTQYF. In DNA, the CDR3 is TGTGCCAGTAGGGATGACAGGGCGTTGGGGACCCAGTACTTC.

This clone was seen a few times. Within the sample, other DNA sequences also encode this same CDR3. The J gene is TRBJ1-4, the V gene TRBV29-1; D might be TRBD1 (6 bases). The germline V gene encodes CDR1 SQVTM and CDR2 ANQGSEA. The CDR3 has 12 residues. V lost 4 bases and J lost 8, with 11 bases in between. The CDR3 bases are TGCAGCGTTGGCCGCACAGGGGAAAAACTGTTTTTT. Amino acids: CSVGRTGEKLFF. The complete variable domain, with remaining parts taken from reference TRBV29-1 and TRBJ1-4, reads SAVISQKPSRDICQRGTSLTIQCQVDSQVTMMFWYRQQPGQSLTLIATANQGSEATYESGFVIDKFPISRPNLTFSTLTVSNMSPEDSSIYLCSVGRTGEKLFFGSGTQLSVL.

This chain joins TRBV30 and TRBJ1-1; TRBD1 is a possible D gene (6 bases). Germline CDR1 and CDR2: GTSNPN and SVGIG (reference sequence). The CDR3 runs to 14 residues. Trimming stripped 4 bases from V and 3 bases from J, with 15 bases between. The CDR3: CAWIRLGADTEAFF. As DNA, the CDR3 is TGTGCCTGGATAAGGTTGGGGGCGGACACTGAAGCTTTCTTT.

The chain is built from TRBV4-2 and TRBJ2-3; D gene uncertain. The CDR3 is made up of 12 amino acids. The germline gives CDR1 LGHNA, CDR2 YNFKEQ. The V end was cut by 3 bases, the J end by 6 bases, with 7 bases between. The CDR3 DNA is TGTGCCAGCAGCCACGAACACGATACGCAGTATTTT. Its translation: CASSHEHDTQYF.

This clone was observed a handful of times. The rearrangement uses TRBV29-1 and TRBJ1-1; D gene unclear. The germline V gene encodes CDR1 SQVTM and CDR2 ANQGSEA. The CDR3 runs 14 residues. V was clipped by 4 bases and J by 6 bases, with 18 bases between them. The CDR3 protein is CSVATLRRNPEAFF. The CDR3 DNA reads TGCAGCGTTGCGACTTTGAGGAGGAATCCTGAAGCTTTCTTT.

The gene calls are TRBV30 and TRBJ1-2; D remains ambiguous. This CDR3 is 12 amino acids long. The V gene's germline CDR1 is GTSNPN and CDR2 SVGIG (reference sequence). The ends were cut back, 1 base at V and 2 bases at J, with 5 bases in the middle. The CDR3 reads CAWSDWNYGYTF. The CDR3 coding sequence is TGTGCCTGGAGTGACTGGAACTATGGCTACACCTTC.

The chain joins TRBV30 to TRBJ2-7, with D unclear. Germline CDR1 GTSNPN, CDR2 SVGIG (reference sequence). V gave up 0 bases and J gave up 0 bases, with 6 bases separating them. The CDR3 covers 13 residues. The DNA of the CDR3 is TGTGCCTGGAGTGTACCCAACTCCTACGAGCAGTACTTC. It specifies CAWSVPNSYEQYF. Full variable domain (remainder filled in from reference TRBV30 and TRBJ2-7): SQTIHQWPATLVQPVGSPLSLECTVEGTSNPNLYWYRQAAGRGLQLLFYSVGIGQISSEVPQNLSASRPQDRQFILSSKKLLLSDSGFYLCAWSVPNSYEQYFGPGTRLTVT.

The rearrangement links TRBV4-2 to TRBJ2-5; unclear D gene. The CDR3 consists of 16 residues. CDR1 and CDR2 from the germline V gene are LGHNA and YNFKEQ. Trimming left V 0 bases short and J 4 bases short, with 15 bases between. This CDR3 reads CASSQEAFRLSETQYF. For the CDR3, the DNA is TGTGCCAGCAGCCAAGAGGCCTTTCGCCTCTCAGAGACCCAGTACTTC.

This clone has a handful of counts. The chain has TRBV30 and TRBJ1-5; D is undetermined. This CDR3 is built from 13 residues. V lost 5 bases to trimming and J lost 3 bases, with 11 bases between them. Germline CDR1 reads GTSNPN; CDR2 reads SVGIG (reference sequence). As DNA, the CDR3 is TGTGCCTGGGGAAACAGCTACAATCAGCCCCAGCATTTT. Its protein product is CAWGNSYNQPQHF.

This chain connects TRBV6-5 to TRBJ1-2, with D possibly TRBD1 on 6 matching bases. This CDR3 is built from 15 residues. Germline V CDR1 and CDR2: MNHEY, SVGAGI. The V end was cut by 8 bases, the J end by 7 bases, with 23 bases between. The CDR3 coding sequence is TGTGCCAGCGCAGGGGCAGGGAAGTTTATGAGTGGCTACACCTTC. Encoded protein: CASAGAGKFMSGYTF.

The rearrangement joins TRBV29-1 to TRBJ1-1; D is unclear. V lost 8 bases and J lost 2, with 6 bases in between. Germline V CDR1 and CDR2: SQVTM, ANQGSEA. This CDR3 is built from 10 residues. The CDR3: CSYRNTEAFF. CDR3 DNA sequence: TGCAGCTATCGAAACACTGAAGCTTTCTTT.

V and J are TRBV29-1 and TRBJ2-1, with 10 positions matching TRBD1. The V segment lost 7 bases and the J segment 1 base; nucleotides outside the gene matches: 4. Germline CDR1 SQVTM, CDR2 ANQGSEA. The CDR3 totals 14 residues. The CDR3 region has the DNA TGCAGCGCTCCGGACAGGGGGTCCTACAATGAGCAGTTCTTC. Protein sequence: CSAPDRGSYNEQFF.

The chain recombines TRBV29-1 with TRBJ2-1; 7 bases match TRBD2. From germline, CDR1 is SQVTM and CDR2 ANQGSEA. The trim removed 8 bases at V and 4 bases at J, leaving 8 bases unmatched. This CDR3 contains 13 residues. The CDR3 DNA is TGCAGCCTTTTGACGGGGGGATACAATGAGCAGTTCTTC. This gives the protein CSLLTGGYNEQFF.

The chain joins TRBV29-1 to TRBJ2-1; 8 bases fit TRBD2. This CDR3 spans 15 amino acids. Trimming at V came to 3 bases and at J to 2 bases, leaving 6 bases not matched to a gene. The germline gives CDR1 SQVTM, CDR2 ANQGSEA. This chain's CDR3 is CSVEGTRGTYNEQFF. In DNA form, the CDR3 reads TGCAGCGTTGAGGGGACTAGAGGAACCTACAATGAGCAGTTCTTC.

As regards this clone: One end of the junction is discordant with germline, which a read error may explain. The chain joins TRBV7-7 to TRBJ2-5; 7 bases line up with TRBD2. Looked up from germline, CDR1 is SSHAT and CDR2 is FNYEAQ (reference sequence). The CDR3 is 17 amino acids. CDR3 sequence: CASSRLGVGLVGETQYF. CDR3 nucleotides: TGTGCTAGCAGCCGCCTCGGGGTTGGACTAGTCGGAGAGACCCAGTACTTC.